These 30 T cell receptor beta chains were all obtained from the same sample, sequenced in a study of cytomegalovirus exposure and HLA in healthy donors. Method: immunoSEQ multiplex PCR; TCRdb's copy keeps in-frame clones and lacks some. Of roughly 60,000 clones listed, 85% to 95% are singletons. Sequences were obtained from PBMCs. The receptors derive from a woman in her late teens or twenties in good health and CMV-seropositive.

The chain couples TRBV10-1 to TRBJ2-2, with 7 bases matching TRBD1. From germline, CDR1 is WNHNN and CDR2 SYGVQD (reference sequence). The trim removed 3 bases at V and 4 bases at J, leaving 2 bases unmatched. There are 14 residues in the CDR3. CDR3 sequence reads: CASSDPGGTGELFF. The CDR3 DNA reads TGCGCCAGCAGTGACCCAGGGGGCACCGGGGAGCTGTTTTTT.

This chain joins TRBV28 and TRBJ1-5; unclear D gene. This CDR3 has 13 amino acids. Looked up from germline, CDR1 is MDHEN and CDR2 is SYDVKM. V lost 6 bases to trimming and J lost 0 bases, with 6 bases between them. Here the CDR3 DNA reads TGTGCCAGCAGCACTAATAGCAATCAGCCCCAGCATTTT. This gives the protein CASSTNSNQPQHF.

CDR3 sequence: CASSLAEAYYEQYF. For the CDR3, the DNA is TGTGCCAGCAGCTTAGCGGAGGCTTACTACGAGCAGTACTTC. This chain uses TRBV7-9 with TRBJ2-7, with D perhaps matching TRBD2 (5 bases). Trimming pared 0 bases from V and 3 bases from J, leaving 9 bases between. The CDR3 length is 14 residues. Per germline, CDR1 SEHNR and CDR2 FQNEAQ (reference sequence). Full variable domain (outside the CDR3, taken from reference TRBV7-9 and TRBJ2-7): DTGVSQNPRHKITKRGQNVTFRCDPISEHNRLYWYRQTLGQGPEFLTYFQNEAQLEKSRLLSDRFSAERPKGSFSTLEIQRTEQGDSAMYLCASSLAEAYYEQYFGPGTRLTVT.

This chain joins TRBV30 and TRBJ2-7, with D perhaps TRBD1 (5 bases). Deletions cut 5 bases from V and 0 bases from J, with 8 bases between. There are 12 residues in the CDR3. The germline gives CDR1 GTSNPN, CDR2 SVGIG (reference sequence). The CDR3 region has the DNA TGTGCCTGGGGAAGGGGCTCCTACGAGCAGTACTTC. This encodes CAWGRGSYEQYF. Looking up the rest from reference TRBV30 and TRBJ2-7 gives the full variable domain: SQTIHQWPATLVQPVGSPLSLECTVEGTSNPNLYWYRQAAGRGLQLLFYSVGIGQISSEVPQNLSASRPQDRQFILSSKKLLLSDSGFYLCAWGRGSYEQYFGPGTRLTVT.

The chain links TRBV7-8 to TRBJ1-2, with TRBD1 identical over 7 bases. This CDR3 comprises 15 residues. J gave up 1 base and V 2 bases, and 4 bases lay outside the gene matches. CDR1 SGHVS and CDR2 FQNEAQ come from the germline V gene. CDR3 amino acids: CASSLSDRFNYGYTF. Here the CDR3 DNA reads TGTGCCAGCAGCTTATCGGACAGGTTTAACTATGGCTACACCTTC.

This rearrangement joins TRBV15 to TRBJ2-3, with TRBD2 matching over 8 bases. The junction had 7 bases not matched to a gene; V was cut back by 1 base and J by 4 bases. The germline V gene has CDR1 LNHNV and CDR2 YYDKDF (reference sequence). CDR3 length: 16 amino acids. The CDR3 here is CATSRGSGGASDTQYF. CDR3 nucleotide sequence: TGTGCCACCAGCAGAGGGAGCGGGGGAGCATCAGATACGCAGTATTTT.

CDR3 DNA: TGTGCCTGGACAGTTTCTGGAAACACCATATATTTT. Protein: CAWTVSGNTIYF. This chain uses TRBV30 with TRBJ1-3, with D uncertain. V lost 4 bases and J lost 1, with 5 bases in between. Germline CDR1 and CDR2: GTSNPN and SVGIG (reference sequence). This CDR3 region has 12 residues.

The chain has TRBV5-6 and TRBJ2-7, with D possibly TRBD2 on 7 matching bases. Germline V gene sequence: CDR1 SGHDT, CDR2 YYEEEE. This CDR3 spans 15 amino acids. Trimming took off 4 bases at V and 4 bases at J, with 18 bases between the two ends. The CDR3 loop reads CASSPWGGPDYEQYF. The DNA for the CDR3 is TGTGCCAGCAGCCCATGGGGGGGGCCAGATTACGAGCAGTACTTC.

The chain employs TRBV2 and TRBJ2-5; maybe TRBD1 (7 bases). The CDR3 loop spans 14 amino acids. The V end lost 2 bases, the J end lost 2 bases, and 9 bases lay between the germline ends. Per the germline V gene, CDR1 is SNHLY and CDR2 is FYNNEI. CDR3 sequence: CASSEQGGQETQYF. The CDR3 nucleotides are TGTGCCAGCAGTGAACAGGGGGGACAAGAGACCCAGTACTTC.

This chain links TRBV14 with TRBJ2-7; 9 positions match TRBD2. The V gene end was trimmed by 4 bases and the J gene end by 3 bases; junction bases not matched to a gene: 10. The germline CDR1 and CDR2 sequences are SGHDN and FVKESK. The CDR3 spans 16 residues. CDR3 in DNA: TGTGCCAGCAGCCCAGCGGGGGGCCCGAAGAGCTACGAGCAGTACTTC. Protein sequence: CASSPAGGPKSYEQYF.

The chain carries TRBV30 and TRBJ1-1; TRBD1 matches 8 bases. Germline trimming cut 4 bases from V and 2 bases from J; bases unmatched to any gene: 12. The CDR3 contains 16 residues. From germline, CDR1 is GTSNPN and CDR2 SVGIG (reference sequence). This chain's CDR3 is CAWNGQGATYNTEAFF. CDR3 nucleotide sequence: TGTGCCTGGAATGGGCAGGGGGCCACCTACAACACTGAAGCTTTCTTT.

The genes are TRBV11-1 and TRBJ1-1; D unresolved. V dropped 2 bases and J dropped 5 bases, with 9 bases sitting between them. The V gene's germline CDR1 is SGHAT and CDR2 FQDESV (reference sequence). The CDR3 extends over 13 amino acids. The CDR3 spells CASSLYRETEAFF. The CDR3 DNA reads TGTGCCAGCAGCTTATACCGGGAAACTGAAGCTTTCTTT.

This chain uses TRBV18 with TRBJ1-4; D is uncertain. With 0 bases removed from V and 0 bases from J, the gap between germline ends came to 11 bases. This CDR3 has 17 residues. Germline lookup yields CDR1 KGHSH and CDR2 LQKENI. CDR3 in amino acids: CASSPPNSFATNEKLFF. CDR3 sequence (DNA): TGTGCCAGCTCACCACCGAACAGCTTTGCAACTAATGAAAAACTGTTTTTT. Filled out from reference TRBV18 and TRBJ1-4, the complete variable domain reads NAGVMQNPRHLVRRRGQEARLRCSPMKGHSHVYWYRQLPEEGLKFMVYLQKENIIDESGMPKERFSAEFPKEGPSILRIQQVVRGDSAAYFCASSPPNSFATNEKLFFGSGTQLSVL.

V is TRBV5-1 and J is TRBJ1-2, with 7 bases identical to TRBD1. Germline assignment: CDR1 SGHRS and CDR2 YFSETQ. The trim removed 3 bases at V and 10 bases at J, leaving 9 bases unmatched. The CDR3 runs 13 residues. This CDR3 is CASSYRDSKLYTF. As DNA, the CDR3 is TGCGCCAGCAGCTACCGGGACAGCAAGCTCTACACCTTC.

The chain carries TRBV5-4 and TRBJ2-5; maybe TRBD2 (6 bases). V was pared by 3 bases and J by 2 bases, with 11 bases between. Germline CDR1 reads SGHNT; CDR2 reads YYREEE (reference sequence). The CDR3 is 14 residues long. The CDR3 coding sequence is TGTGCCAGCAGCTGGAGGGGACTTCAAGAGACCCAGTACTTC. Protein sequence: CASSWRGLQETQYF.

The chain is built from TRBV20-1 and TRBJ2-7; TRBD1 might be the D (5 bases). The CDR3 consists of 11 residues. CDR1 and CDR2 (germline): DFQATT, SNEGSKA (reference sequence). For the CDR3, the DNA is TGCAGCTACAGGTCCTGGTACGAGCAGTACTTC. Its protein is CSYRSWYEQYF.

The chain carries TRBV28 and TRBJ2-2, with TRBD1 matching over 7 bases. The CDR3 runs to 15 residues. Germline CDR1 reads MDHEN; CDR2 reads SYDVKM. The V gene end was trimmed by 6 bases and the J gene end by 6 bases; junction bases not matched to a gene: 10. The CDR3: CASRGDRVNAGELFF. The CDR3 bases are TGTGCCAGCAGGGGGGACAGAGTAAACGCCGGGGAGCTGTTTTTT.

The rearrangement joins TRBV11-2 to TRBJ1-1; D is ambiguous. V lost 2 bases to trimming and J lost 1 base, with 5 bases between them. CDR3 length: 13 residues. Germline V gene data show CDR1 as SGHAT and CDR2 as FQNNGV. DNA of the CDR3: TGTGCCAGCAGCTTAAGTAGGAACACTGAAGCTTTCTTT. Protein sequence: CASSLSRNTEAFF.

The chain combines TRBV7-9 with TRBJ2-3; 7 bases are shared with TRBD1. Germline V lookup: CDR1 SEHNR, CDR2 FQNEAQ (reference sequence). The J segment lost 3 bases and the V segment lost 1 base, leaving 4 bases of the junction unmatched. CDR3 length equals 15 residues. Here the CDR3 reads CASSLEGGRTDTQYF. The CDR3 DNA reads as TGTGCCAGCAGCTTAGAAGGGGGCCGAACAGATACGCAGTATTTT.

The genes are TRBV7-2 and TRBJ2-1; maybe TRBD1 (7 bases). The CDR3 extends over 17 amino acids. The ends were cut back, 4 bases at V and 5 bases at J, with 21 bases in the middle. Germline values: CDR1 SGHTA, CDR2 FQGNSA. For the CDR3, the DNA is TGTGCCAGCAGCTCGCGGGGTGGAGGGGGCGCGAACAATGAGCAGTTCTTC. This translates into CASSSRGGGGANNEQFF. Supplemented by reference TRBV7-2 and TRBJ2-1, the full variable domain reads GAGVSQSPSNKVTEKGKDVELRCDPISGHTALYWYRQSLGQGLEFLIYFQGNSAPDKSGLPSDRFSAERTGGSVSTLTIQRTQQEDSAVYLCASSSRGGGGANNEQFFGPGTRLTVL.

This clone showed up just once. J is TRBJ2-1 and V is TRBV4-3, with TRBD1 matching over 7 bases. Germline loops: CDR1 LGHNA, CDR2 YSLEER. Germline trimming cut 3 bases from V and 6 bases from J; bases unmatched to any gene: 5. This CDR3 is built from 14 residues. The CDR3 coding sequence is TGCGCCAGCAGCCAGGATACAGGGGTCAATGAGCAGTTCTTC. Translation: CASSQDTGVNEQFF.

The chain carries TRBV7-2 and TRBJ2-1, with D possibly TRBD2 on 6 matching bases. Trimming removed 5 bases from V and 10 bases from J, with 9 bases in between. The length of the CDR3 is 11 residues. The germline V gene has CDR1 SGHTA and CDR2 FQGNSA. The CDR3 sequence is CASSPRGEQFF. The CDR3 DNA follows: TGTGCCAGCAGCCCTCGGGGGGAGCAGTTCTTC. Full variable domain (rest looked up from reference TRBV7-2 and TRBJ2-1): GAGVSQSPSNKVTEKGKDVELRCDPISGHTALYWYRQSLGQGLEFLIYFQGNSAPDKSGLPSDRFSAERTGGSVSTLTIQRTQQEDSAVYLCASSPRGEQFFGPGTRLTVL.

This chain uses TRBV11-3 with TRBJ2-3, with 8 nucleotides matching TRBD1. CDR1 SGHNT and CDR2 YENEEA come from the germline V gene. This CDR3 is 17 amino acids long. The V segment lost 0 bases and the J segment 0 bases; nucleotides outside the gene matches: 5. CDR3 loop: CASSLDGTGSSTDTQYF. The CDR3 nucleotides read TGTGCCAGCAGCTTAGATGGGACAGGATCTAGCACAGATACGCAGTATTTT. Full variable domain (missing parts from reference TRBV11-3 and TRBJ2-3): EAGVVQSPRYKIIEKKQPVAFWCNPISGHNTLYWYLQNLGQGPELLIRYENEEAVDDSQLPKDRFSAERLKGVDSTLKIQPAELGDSAVYLCASSLDGTGSSTDTQYFGPGTRLTVL.

The count of this clone is one. The rearrangement links TRBV28 to TRBJ1-5; D perhaps matches TRBD1 (6 bases). The germline V gene encodes CDR1 MDHEN and CDR2 SYDVKM. The CDR3 is 16 residues long. The germline V and J ends were trimmed by 1 base and 0 bases, with 10 bases remaining between them. In nucleotides, the CDR3 is TGTGCCAGCAGTTTATTGGACAGCTATAGCAATCAGCCCCAGCATTTT. Translation: CASSLLDSYSNQPQHF.

J is TRBJ2-7 and V is TRBV19; TRBD2 matches 8 bases. Germline CDR1 LNHDA, CDR2 SQIVND (reference sequence). The V segment lost 4 bases and the J segment 4 bases; nucleotides outside the gene matches: 9. This CDR3 has 15 amino acids. The CDR3 nucleotides are TGTGCCAGTAGTAGGGCGGGAGGTCGCAAGTACGAGCAGTACTTC. Translation gives CASSRAGGRKYEQYF.

The J gene is TRBJ1-2, the V gene TRBV6-5; 7 bases map to TRBD1. Germline assignment: CDR1 MNHEY and CDR2 SVGAGI. Losses at the gene ends were 0 bases for V and 4 bases for J; bases not matched to a gene: 8. This CDR3 is 16 amino acids long. The CDR3 protein is CASSYSQSGGSYGYTF. In DNA, the CDR3 is TGTGCCAGCAGTTACTCCCAATCAGGGGGGTCCTATGGCTACACCTTC.

V and J are TRBV6-1 and TRBJ2-2; a weak D match, TRBD1 (5 bases). The V end was cut by 8 bases, the J end by 10 bases, with 17 bases between. This CDR3 comprises 13 residues. From germline, CDR1 is MNHNS and CDR2 SASEGT. CDR3 protein: CASLVIGAEELFF. DNA for the CDR3: TGTGCCAGCCTAGTGATAGGGGCGGAGGAGCTGTTTTTT.

The V call is TRBV6-1, the J call TRBJ1-1; D gene unclear. CDR3 size: 15 residues. Trimming removed 5 bases from V and 3 bases from J, with 16 bases in between. The germline CDR1 and CDR2 sequences are MNHNS and SASEGT. The CDR3 DNA follows: TGTGCCAGCAGTTCTCCGGCGGGTCGGGACACTGAAGCTTTCTTT. Encoded protein: CASSSPAGRDTEAFF.

The genes are TRBV6-1 and TRBJ2-1; the match to TRBD1 covers 8 bases. The CDR3 consists of 15 residues. The V gene end was trimmed by 2 bases and the J gene end by 9 bases; junction bases not matched to a gene: 9. The V gene's germline CDR1 is MNHNS and CDR2 SASEGT. The CDR3 is CASSETGQGSSEQFF. The CDR3 region has the DNA TGTGCCAGCAGTGAAACTGGACAGGGATCCTCTGAGCAGTTCTTC.

The rearrangement uses TRBV9 and TRBJ2-3; D is possibly TRBD2 (6 bases). The germline V gene has CDR1 SGDLS and CDR2 YYNGEE. Between the trimmed V and J ends, which lost 4 bases and 0 bases, there was a span of 15 bases. The CDR3 spans 16 residues. The CDR3 loop reads CASSPFGGASTDTQYF. The CDR3 coding sequence is TGTGCCAGCAGCCCTTTCGGGGGAGCTAGCACAGATACGCAGTATTTT.